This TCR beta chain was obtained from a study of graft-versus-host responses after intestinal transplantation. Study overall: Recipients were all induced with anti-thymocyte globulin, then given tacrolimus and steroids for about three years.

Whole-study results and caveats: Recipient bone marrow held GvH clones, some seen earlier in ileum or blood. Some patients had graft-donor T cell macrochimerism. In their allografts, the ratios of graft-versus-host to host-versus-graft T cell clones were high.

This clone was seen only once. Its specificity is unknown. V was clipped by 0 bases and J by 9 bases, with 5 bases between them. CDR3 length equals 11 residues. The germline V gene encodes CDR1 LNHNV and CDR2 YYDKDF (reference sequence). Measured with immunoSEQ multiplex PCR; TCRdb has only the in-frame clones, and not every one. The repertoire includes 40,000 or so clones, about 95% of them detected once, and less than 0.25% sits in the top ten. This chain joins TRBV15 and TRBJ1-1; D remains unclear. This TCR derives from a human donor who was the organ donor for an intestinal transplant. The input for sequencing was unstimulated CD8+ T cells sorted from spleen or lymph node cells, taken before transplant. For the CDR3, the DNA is TGTGCCACCAGCAGAGACAAAAAAGCTTTCTTT. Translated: CATSRDKKAFF.